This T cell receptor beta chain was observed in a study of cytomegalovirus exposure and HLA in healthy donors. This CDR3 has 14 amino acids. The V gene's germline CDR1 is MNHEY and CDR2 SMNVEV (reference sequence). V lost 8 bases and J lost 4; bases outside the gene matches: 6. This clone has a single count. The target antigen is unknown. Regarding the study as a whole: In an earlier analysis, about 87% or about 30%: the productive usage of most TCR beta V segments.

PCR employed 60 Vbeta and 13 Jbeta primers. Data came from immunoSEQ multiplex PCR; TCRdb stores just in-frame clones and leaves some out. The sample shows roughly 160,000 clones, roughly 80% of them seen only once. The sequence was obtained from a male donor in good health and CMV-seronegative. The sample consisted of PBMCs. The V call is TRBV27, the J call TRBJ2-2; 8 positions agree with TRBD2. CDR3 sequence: CASGIAGSTGELFF. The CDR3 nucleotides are TGTGCCAGCGGGATAGCGGGGTCCACCGGGGAGCTGTTTTTT.